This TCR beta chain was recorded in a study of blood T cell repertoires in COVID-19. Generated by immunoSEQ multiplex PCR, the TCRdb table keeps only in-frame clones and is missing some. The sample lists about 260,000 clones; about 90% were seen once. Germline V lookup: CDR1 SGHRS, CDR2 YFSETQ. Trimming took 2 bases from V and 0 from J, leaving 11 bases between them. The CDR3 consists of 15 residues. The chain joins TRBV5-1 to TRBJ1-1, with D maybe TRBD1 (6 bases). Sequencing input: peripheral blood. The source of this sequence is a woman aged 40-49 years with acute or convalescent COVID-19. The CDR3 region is CASSFGQIMNTEAFF. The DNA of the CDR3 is TGCGCCAGCAGCTTTGGACAGATAATGAACACTGAAGCTTTCTTT.